These T cell receptor beta chains were read from a single sample in a study of cytomegalovirus exposure and HLA in healthy donors. Repertoires were generated with immunoSEQ multiplex PCR, while TCRdb's copy carries only in-frame clones and drops some. The table shows some 120,000 clones, with over 65% occurring only once. Material: PBMCs. These receptor sequences come from a man aged 25 to 40 in good health and CMV-seronegative. Both conserved end residues are part of each CDR3. The D gene is left open where the match is weak. Clone size is given for some rows only: seen once, a few or many times, or a class if the clone is expanded.

TRBJ1-5 | - | TRBV27 | once | TGTGCCAGCAGTTTATTTGGCAGGGGTGGCAATCAGCCCCAGCATTTT | CASSLFGRGGNQPQHF
TRBJ2-2 | - | TRBV21-1 | few | TGTGCCAGCAGCAGGGCGACAGGACTTACCGGGGAGCTGTTTTTT | CASSRATGLTGELFF
TRBJ2-5 | TRBD1 | TRBV9 | once | TGTGCCAGCAGCGTAGCTCAGGGGGCCGGAGAGACCCAGTACTTC | CASSVAQGAGETQYF
TRBJ2-2 | TRBD2 | TRBV28 | - | TGTGCCAGCACCACGACTAGCGGGAGGGCGAACACCGGGGAGCTGTTTTTT | CASTTTSGRANTGELFF
TRBJ1-4 | - | TRBV5-6 | - | TGTGCCAGCAGCTTGCCAGGGGCTGCAACTAATGAAAAACTGTTTTTT | CASSLPGAATNEKLFF
TRBJ1-2 | TRBD1 | TRBV15 | - | TGTGCCACCAGCAGACCGACAGGGGGCTATGGCTACACCTTC | CATSRPTGGYGYTF
TRBJ2-7 | TRBD2 | TRBV11-2 | - | TGTGCCAGCAGCTTAGCGGGAGGGCATTACGAGCAGTACTTC | CASSLAGGHYEQYF
TRBJ2-3 | TRBD2 | TRBV7-8 | - | TGTGCCAGCAGCTTAGCGTTACTAGCGGGGGGGCACGGTACGCAGTATTTT | CASSLALLAGGHGTQYF
TRBJ1-1 | - | TRBV7-8 | few | TGTGCCAGCAGCTTAATCGGGGGTAGCACTGAAGCTTTCTTT | CASSLIGGSTEAFF
TRBJ1-1 | - | TRBV5-4 | - | TGTGCCAGCAGCCCCCGGGGGGGGGAATTTTTGACTGAAGCTTTCTTT | CASSPRGGEFLTEAFF
TRBJ2-3 | TRBD2 | TRBV5-8 | few | TGTGCCAGCAGCCCGGGGACTAGCGGGACCACAGATACGCAGTATTTT | CASSPGTSGTTDTQYF
TRBJ1-1 | TRBD1 | TRBV5-6 | - | TGTGCCAGCAGCCCGGGACAGGGTTTGACTGAAGCTTTCTTT | CASSPGQGLTEAFF
TRBJ2-7 | TRBD1 | TRBV11-3 | - | TGTGCCAGCAGCTTAGGGGACAGCGAGCAGTACTTC | CASSLGDSEQYF
TRBJ2-7 | - | TRBV7-2 | - | TGTGCCAGCAGCTTTTCTTCAGGCAACTACGAGCAGTACTTC | CASSFSSGNYEQYF
TRBJ1-5 | - | TRBV5-6 | - | TGTGCCAGCAGCTTGGGGCGGCATAGCAATCAGCCCCAGCATTTT | CASSLGRHSNQPQHF
TRBJ1-2 | TRBD1 | TRBV5-1 | - | TGCGCCAGCAGCAGCTCGGGACAGGAAACGCGAGGCTACACCTTC | CASSSSGQETRGYTF
TRBJ1-2 | TRBD1 | TRBV6-6 | - | TGTGCCAGCAGTTACGGGGACAGATTAGATGGCTACACCTTC | CASSYGDRLDGYTF
TRBJ2-2 | TRBD2 | TRBV9 | once | TGTGCCAGCAGCCGAGGACTAGCGGACACCGGGGAGCTGTTTTTT | CASSRGLADTGELFF
TRBJ1-4 | - | TRBV4-1 | - | TGCGCCAGCAGCCAATCTAATGGGAAGGGTTCGGTCAGGGTAGGAGAAAAACTGTTTTTT | CASSQSNGKGSVRVGEKLFF
TRBJ2-5 | TRBD1 | TRBV28 | - | TGTGCCAGCAGTTTATCAGGGGGCGGGGAGACCCAGTACTTC | CASSLSGGGETQYF
TRBJ1-2 | - | TRBV7-9 | - | TGTGCCAGCACCCCCTGGGGGGTCGGCGGCTATGGCTACACCTTC | CASTPWGVGGYGYTF
TRBJ2-1 | - | TRBV6-4 | - | TGTGCCAGCAGTGAACTGTGGGGGCGGAAAAATGAGCAGTTCTTC | CASSELWGRKNEQFF
TRBJ1-2 | - | TRBV7-9 | few | TGTGCCAGCAGCTTATTGGAGGGAGGGTATGGCTACACCTTC | CASSLLEGGYGYTF